The 20 T cell receptor beta chains below were found in one sample sequenced in a study of blood T cell repertoires in COVID-19. Clones were read by immunoSEQ multiplex PCR, and TCRdb kept only the in-frame ones, dropping some. This repertoire shows under 200,000 clones, around 84% found once; its top ten account for more than 5.5%. The specimen sequenced was PBMCs or T cells enriched from blood (not recorded which). The receptors here all came from a man aged 45-65 years who had recovered from COVID-19.

This clone was observed a few times. CDR3 sequence: CASSVGQGASGYTF. The CDR3 region has the DNA TGCGCCAGCAGCGTAGGACAGGGGGCCAGCGGCTACACCTTC. The chain employs TRBV5-1 and TRBJ1-2; 11 positions agree with TRBD1. From germline, CDR1 is SGHRS and CDR2 YFSETQ. The CDR3 is made up of 14 amino acids. The V gene end was trimmed by 4 bases and the J gene end by 8 bases; junction bases not matched to a gene: 7.

This chain links TRBV4-1 with TRBJ2-1, with D unclear. Germline V gives CDR1 MGHRA, CDR2 YSYEKL. The germline V and J ends were trimmed by 5 bases and 8 bases, with 16 bases remaining between them. The CDR3 length is 14 residues. CDR3 amino acids: CASSAYLTLDEQFF. The CDR3 coding sequence is TGCGCCAGCAGCGCGTATCTAACGCTCGATGAGCAGTTCTTC.

V is TRBV5-1 and J is TRBJ1-2; TRBD1 agrees at 10 bases. V lost 1 base, J lost 7 bases, and 16 bases stayed unmatched. The CDR3 is made up of 18 amino acids. Germline CDR1 SGHRS, CDR2 YFSETQ. Written as DNA, the CDR3 is TGCGCCAGCAGCTTGTCCCGGGACAGGGGCCTCTTCGGGGGTGGCTACACCTTC. This sequence encodes CASSLSRDRGLFGGGYTF.

V is TRBV5-4 and J is TRBJ2-2, with D possibly matching TRBD2 (6 bases). Germline-derived CDR1 and CDR2 are SGHNT and YYREEE (reference sequence). Trimming cost V 7 bases and J 5 bases, with 6 bases left between them. CDR3 length: 11 amino acids. The CDR3 DNA sequence: TGTGCCAGCGCGGGAACCGGGGAGCTGTTTTTT. Its protein product is CASAGTGELFF.

J is TRBJ2-3 and V is TRBV27; 10 positions match TRBD2. The length of the CDR3 is 18 residues. V lost 5 bases and J lost 1; bases outside the gene matches: 12. Per the germline V gene, CDR1 is MNHEY and CDR2 is SMNVEV (reference sequence). In DNA, the CDR3 is TGTGCCAGCAGTGATTCCCGACTAGCGGGCGGAGGCACAGATACGCAGTATTTT. This sequence encodes CASSDSRLAGGGTDTQYF.

This sequence joins TRBV10-3 and TRBJ2-6; D is perhaps TRBD1 (5 bases). CDR1 ENHRY and CDR2 SYGVKD come from the germline V gene. The CDR3 runs 13 residues. V was cut by 8 bases and J by 2 bases, with 7 bases left in between. The CDR3 sequence is CAIGAAGANVLTF. The DNA for the CDR3 is TGTGCCATCGGGGCAGCTGGGGCCAACGTCCTGACTTTC.

The V gene is TRBV19, the J gene TRBJ1-2; 8 positions match TRBD1. There are 16 residues in the CDR3. V was clipped by 4 bases and J by 3 bases; unmatched bases: 10. In germline, CDR1 is LNHDA, CDR2 SQIVND (reference sequence). In nucleotides, the CDR3 is TGTGCCAGTAGTACCAGACAGGGGAAAAGGGACTATGGCTACACCTTC. Translated: CASSTRQGKRDYGYTF. Using reference TRBV19 and TRBJ1-2 for the parts outside the CDR3, the full variable domain is DGGITQSPKYLFRKEGQNVTLSCEQNLNHDAMYWYRQDPGQGLRLIYYSQIVNDFQKGDIAEGYSVSREKKESFPLTVTSAQKNPTAFYLCASSTRQGKRDYGYTFGSGTRLTVV.

The rearrangement uses TRBV5-5 and TRBJ1-6; a possible D gene is TRBD1 (5 bases). The germline V gene encodes CDR1 SGHKS and CDR2 YYEKEE (reference sequence). The CDR3 is made up of 13 amino acids. The V and J ends lost 2 bases and 10 bases respectively, with 10 bases between them. The CDR3 loop is CASSFREGSPLHF. CDR3 sequence (DNA): TGTGCCAGCAGCTTCAGGGAAGGGTCACCCCTCCACTTT.

This clone was picked up a small number of times. This sequence joins TRBV6-5 and TRBJ1-2; D is unclear. The CDR3 loop spans 14 amino acids. Germline CDR1 and CDR2: MNHEY and SVGAGI. V lost 7 bases to trimming and J lost 8 bases, with 20 bases between them. CDR3 residues: CASTPSRGVNGYTF. The CDR3 nucleotides read TGTGCCAGCACCCCTTCGCGCGGGGTAAACGGCTACACCTTC.

This chain links TRBV23-1 with TRBJ2-7; 7 bases match TRBD1. TRBV23-1 is noted as an ORF with a role that remains uncertain. CDR3 size: 17 residues. Trimming at V came to 0 bases and at J to 3 bases, leaving 11 bases not matched to a gene. CDR3 DNA sequence: TGCGCCAGCAGTCAATCGGGCGCCCGGCAGGGGGTCTACGAGCAGTACTTC. Residues: CASSQSGARQGVYEQYF.

This sequence joins TRBV11-1 and TRBJ1-6, with 9 bases matching TRBD1. CDR3 length equals 14 residues. V lost 3 bases, J lost 8 bases, and 2 bases stayed unmatched. CDR1 is SGHAT and CDR2 is FQDESV in the germline V gene (reference sequence). CDR3 sequence (DNA): TGTGCCAGCAGCTTTGACAGGGGGGATTCACCCCTCCACTTT. This encodes CASSFDRGDSPLHF.

This rearrangement joins TRBV9 to TRBJ2-1, with 13 bases aligning to TRBD2. Germline loops: CDR1 SGDLS, CDR2 YYNGEE. The CDR3 runs 16 residues. Trimming removed 4 bases from V and 7 bases from J; junction bases left unmatched: 8. CDR3 sequence reads: CASSFRTSGGENEQFF. Written as DNA, the CDR3 is TGTGCCAGCAGCTTCCGGACTAGCGGGGGTGAGAATGAGCAGTTCTTC. Supplemented by reference TRBV9 and TRBJ2-1, the full variable domain reads DSGVTQTPKHLITATGQRVTLRCSPRSGDLSVYWYQQSLDQGLQFLIQYYNGEERAKGNILERFSAQQFPDLHSELNLSSLELGDSALYFCASSFRTSGGENEQFFGPGTRLTVL.

The V call is TRBV6-2 or TRBV6-3, the J call TRBJ2-5, with 12 bases matching TRBD2. The CDR3 runs to 17 residues. V was clipped by 6 bases and J by 5 bases; unmatched bases: 13. The germline V gene encodes CDR1 MNHEY and CDR2 SVGEGT. The CDR3 DNA reads as TGTGCCAGCAGCGACCCCGGACTAGCGGGGACGCGGGAGACCCAGTACTTC. Amino acids: CASSDPGLAGTRETQYF.

In its sample, this clone was seen a few times. This rearrangement joins TRBV3-1 (or the pseudogene TRBV3-2) to TRBJ1-4; D ambiguous. V was pared by 3 bases and J by 7 bases, with 9 bases between. Germline V gene sequence: CDR1 LGHDT, CDR2 YNNKEL (reference sequence). The CDR3 runs to 13 residues. The CDR3 coding sequence is TGTGCCAGCAGCCAGTATAGTGGTGAAAAACTGTTTTTT. Translating it yields CASSQYSGEKLFF.

The chain has TRBV6-5 and TRBJ1-2, with TRBD1 identical over 9 bases. V dropped 6 bases and J dropped 8; count of bases not matched to a gene: 7. The CDR3 is 13 amino acids. Germline CDR1 MNHEY, CDR2 SVGAGI. In DNA form, the CDR3 reads TGTGCCAGCAGGGGGACAGGGCGAAGCGGCTACACCTTC. Translation gives CASRGTGRSGYTF.

The chain has TRBV15 and TRBJ1-5, with 8 bases lining up with TRBD1. The CDR3 has 18 residues. Per the germline V gene, CDR1 is LNHNV and CDR2 is YYDKDF (reference sequence). V lost 6 bases, J lost 1 base, and 14 bases stayed unmatched. CDR3 coding DNA: TGTGCCACCAGGCATTGGACAGGGAGTGGTTGGAGCAATCAGCCCCAGCATTTT. It yields the protein CATRHWTGSGWSNQPQHF.

The genes are TRBV3-1 (or the pseudogene TRBV3-2) and TRBJ1-1; TRBD1 matches 8 bases. Germline CDR1 LGHDT, CDR2 YNNKEL (reference sequence). Trimming at V came to 0 bases and at J to 5 bases, leaving 2 bases not matched to a gene. CDR3 size: 14 residues. The DNA of the CDR3 is TGTGCCAGCAGCCAAGACAGGGGGCGAACTGAAGCTTTCTTT. It specifies CASSQDRGRTEAFF.

The genes are TRBV19 and TRBJ2-7, with TRBD1 matching over 10 bases. This CDR3 comprises 15 residues. CDR1 is LNHDA and CDR2 is SQIVND in the germline V gene (reference sequence). With V trimmed by 5 bases and J by 1 base, 5 bases remained unmatched. The CDR3 DNA reads as TGTGCCAGTAGTCGAGGGACAGGGGAGTCCTACGAGCAGTACTTC. This translates into CASSRGTGESYEQYF.

The CDR3 sequence is CASSLASTVDEQYF. The CDR3 nucleotides are TGTGCCAGCAGCTTAGCATCCACAGTAGACGAGCAGTACTTC. J is TRBJ2-7 and V is TRBV7-9, with unresolved D. The CDR3 has 14 amino acids. The germline V and J ends were trimmed by 0 bases and 5 bases, with 11 bases remaining between them. Germline CDR1 is SEHNR and CDR2 is FQNEAQ (reference sequence).

V gene TRBV7-8 combines with J gene TRBJ1-2, with 12 positions matching TRBD1. The CDR3 runs to 14 residues. V shed 0 bases, J shed 13 bases, and the junction held 6 bases outside the gene matches. Germline CDR1 SGHVS, CDR2 FQNEAQ. The DNA of the CDR3 is TGTGCCAGCAGCTTAGCCGGGACAGGGGGCCCCGGCACCTTC. The encoded protein is CASSLAGTGGPGTF.